Listed here is a single TCR beta chain. Its antigen is unknown. This sample was included in a study of graft-versus-host responses after intestinal transplantation. Study information: Each transplant was multivisceral, liver-intestinal, or isolated intestinal. Study findings and constraints: The marrow of recipients harbored GvH clones, and ileum or blood showed some of them first.

The CDR3 extends over 11 amino acids. The V gene lost 10 bases and the J gene lost 4 bases, with 11 bases spanning the gap. The germline V gene has CDR1 SEHNR and CDR2 FQNEAQ (reference sequence). Using immunoSEQ multiplex PCR, the repertoire was profiled, and TCRdb retains in-frame clones only, with some absent. The profile shows under 65,000 clones, 90% to 95% of them singletons. The sample here was unstimulated CD4+ T cells sorted from spleen or lymph node cells, taken before transplant. The sequence was collected from a human donor who was the organ donor for an intestinal transplant. The chain recombines TRBV7-9 with TRBJ2-7; D remains unclear. CDR3 sequence reads: CAIGYPYEQYF. The DNA of the CDR3 is TGTGCCATCGGTTATCCTTACGAGCAGTACTTC.